This passage covers 30 T cell receptor beta chains from one sample sequenced in a study of identical twins. TCRdb re-analysed the 5' RACE reads in MiXCR, keeping a single row per CDR3 protein. The profile covers roughly 1,500,000 distinct CDR3 sequences, with more than 30% appearing a single time and more than 0.25% taken by the ten largest. The sequencing sample was made of cord blood. Receptor source: a newborn girl in good health.

Worth noting for this clonotype: Germline and junction disagree at one end, which may indicate a read error. The chain has TRBV5-1 and TRBJ2-3, with TRBD2 matching over 7 bases. Germline values: CDR1 SGHRS, CDR2 YFSETQ. This CDR3 has 16 residues. The CDR3 loop reads CASSLRGSGTPDAQYF. The CDR3, as DNA: TGCGCCAGCAGCTTGCGCGGGAGCGGGACCCCAGATGCGCAGTATTTT. The entire variable domain, with the rest obtained from reference TRBV5-1 and TRBJ2-3, is as follows: KAGVTQTPRYLIKTRGQQVTLSCSPISGHRSVSWYQQTPGQGLQFLFEYFSETQRNKGNFPGRFSGRQFSNSRSEMNVSTLELGDSALYLCASSLRGSGTPDAQYFGPGTRLTVL.

In its sample, this clonotype was seen many times. The chain has TRBV29-1 and TRBJ2-1; 7 bases are a match to TRBD2. The V and J ends lost 4 bases and 0 bases, in that order; junction bases with no gene match: 3. The germline V gene has CDR1 SQVTM and CDR2 ANQGSEA. This CDR3 region has 14 residues. The CDR3 DNA reads as TGCAGCGTTGTACGGACTAGCTCCTACAATGAGCAGTTCTTC. Translating gives CSVVRTSSYNEQFF.

The V call is TRBV7-2, the J call TRBJ2-7; 9 bases map to TRBD2. CDR1 and CDR2 (germline): SGHTA, FQGNSA. This CDR3 spans 16 amino acids. V gave up 1 base and J gave up 7 bases; unmatched junction bases: 11. CDR3 coding DNA: TGTGCCAGCAGCTTAGTAAGGCGGGAGGGCCTGGGGGAGCAGTACTTC. It yields the protein CASSLVRREGLGEQYF.

The V and J genes are TRBV11-2 and TRBJ1-2; the D gene is possibly TRBD1 (5 bases). Germline CDR1 SGHAT, CDR2 FQNNGV. The CDR3 runs to 15 residues. V dropped 5 bases and J dropped 4 bases, with 17 bases sitting between them. The CDR3 bases are TGTGCCAGCAGCCTATACGGGGGGAATGGCTATGGCTACACCTTC. Translated: CASSLYGGNGYGYTF.

In the case of this clonotype: A much larger clone differs from this one at a single base, so this may be a read error. This chain joins TRBV25-1 and TRBJ2-7; the D gene is possibly TRBD1 (5 bases). Germline assignment: CDR1 MGHDK and CDR2 SYGVNS. This CDR3 spans 13 amino acids. The CDR3 DNA reads as TGTGTCAGCAGTGAAGCAGGGACCTACGAGCAGTACTTC. Translation gives CVSSEAGTYEQYF.

This clonotype was detected ten times or more. The rearrangement uses TRBV4-2 and TRBJ2-7, with 10 bases identical to TRBD2. This CDR3 is 15 amino acids long. Trimming removed 6 bases from V and 3 bases from J; junction bases left unmatched: 8. Germline CDR1 LGHNA, CDR2 YNFKEQ. The CDR3 here is CASSPLAGALYEQYF. The CDR3 DNA is TGTGCCAGCAGTCCCCTAGCGGGGGCACTCTACGAGCAGTACTTC.

This sequence joins TRBV11-1 and TRBJ1-1; D not certain. V gave up 0 bases and J gave up 0 bases, with 11 bases separating them. The CDR3 sequence is 16 residues long. Germline V lookup: CDR1 SGHAT, CDR2 FQDESV (reference sequence). Written as DNA, the CDR3 is TGTGCCAGCAGCTTAGCGCCGGGCAGGATGAACACTGAAGCTTTCTTT. Its protein is CASSLAPGRMNTEAFF.

This clonotype was picked up a small number of times. The V call is TRBV4-1, the J call TRBJ2-3; D might be TRBD1 (7 bases). From germline, CDR1 is MGHRA and CDR2 YSYEKL. V lost 0 bases to trimming and J lost 0 bases, with 13 bases between them. The CDR3 contains 17 residues. The CDR3 bases are TGCGCCAGCAGCCAAGATCCGACAGGGACTAGCACAGATACGCAGTATTTT. This translates into CASSQDPTGTSTDTQYF.

The chain is built from TRBV11-2 and TRBJ2-1, with 11 bases identical to TRBD2. J lost 3 bases, V lost 2 bases, and 6 bases had no gene match. CDR3 length: 17 amino acids. Looked up from germline, CDR1 is SGHAT and CDR2 is FQNNGV. The CDR3 nucleotides read TGTGCCAGCAGCTTACTCACTAGCGGGAGTTACTACAATGAGCAGTTCTTC. This codes for CASSLLTSGSYYNEQFF.

J is TRBJ2-1 and V is TRBV10-3; D is uncertain. The V and J ends lost 2 bases and 4 bases respectively, with 12 bases between them. The CDR3 length is 15 residues. Looked up from germline, CDR1 is ENHRY and CDR2 is SYGVKD. The CDR3 nucleotides read TGTGCCATCAGTGAGGCACGGACCATTTACAATGAGCAGTTCTTC. It specifies CAISEARTIYNEQFF.

This clonotype is a singleton in its sample. A read error is possible here, since a much larger clone lies one base away. CDR3 DNA sequence: TGTGCCAGCAGTTTTCCCGGACAGGGAACTAGCGAGCAGTTCTTC. Protein product: CASSFPGQGTSEQFF. This chain connects TRBV28 to TRBJ2-1, with 8 bases lining up with TRBD1. This CDR3 has 15 residues. Germline V gene sequence: CDR1 MDHEN, CDR2 SYDVKM. Losses at the gene ends were 3 bases for V and 10 bases for J; bases not matched to a gene: 11.

This sequence joins TRBV5-4 and TRBJ2-1; 12 bases agree with TRBD2. V trimming: 0 bases; J trimming: 9 bases; junction bases outside the gene matches: 19. Germline values: CDR1 SGHNT, CDR2 YYREEE (reference sequence). This CDR3 is built from 20 residues. The CDR3 DNA is TGTGCCAGCAGCTTGGTGACTAGCGGGAGAGTAGAGATGTTTGTCAGTGAGCAGTTCTTC. The encoded protein is CASSLVTSGRVEMFVSEQFF.

This clonotype was counted a few times. The chain recombines TRBV20-1 with TRBJ1-1; 11 nucleotides agree with TRBD1. The CDR3 runs 14 residues. Germline assignment: CDR1 DFQATT and CDR2 SNEGSKA (reference sequence). V lost 6 bases and J lost 1; bases outside the gene matches: 4. CDR3 in DNA: TGCAGTGCGGACAGGGGGCAAGGGAACACTGAAGCTTTCTTT. This translates into CSADRGQGNTEAFF.

In regard to this clonotype: The conserved final phenylalanine or tryptophan is absent from the CDR3, which likely points to a read error. The V gene is TRBV12-3 or TRBV12-4, the J gene TRBJ2-3, with 10 nucleotides matching TRBD2. The CDR3 runs to 17 residues. V was pared by 2 bases and J by 4 bases, with 9 bases of the junction left unmatched. CDR3 amino acids: CASSLSPSGSGPDTQYS. DNA of the CDR3: TGTGCCAGCAGTTTAAGCCCTAGCGGGAGTGGCCCAGATACGCAGTATTCT.

This clonotype has a handful of counts. The chain combines TRBV9 with TRBJ2-1, with D possibly TRBD2 on 6 matching bases. Trimming shortened V by 1 base and J by 5 bases, and 13 bases separated the two germline ends. Germline V lookup: CDR1 SGDLS, CDR2 YYNGEE. The CDR3 contains 15 residues. CDR3 bases: TGTGCCAGCAGCGTACTGCCGGGAGCCCACAATGAGCAGTTCTTC. This codes for CASSVLPGAHNEQFF.

The chain links TRBV12-3 or TRBV12-4 to TRBJ1-1; TRBD1 might be the D (5 bases). Trimming left V 2 bases short and J 8 bases short, with 12 bases between. The length of the CDR3 is 13 residues. CDR3 residues: CASSLYQGVEAFF. The CDR3, as DNA: TGTGCCAGCAGTTTATATCAGGGTGTCGAAGCTTTCTTT.

V usage is TRBV6-5 and J usage is TRBJ2-7; D possibly corresponds to TRBD1 (5 bases). The CDR3 contains 14 residues. V was trimmed by 6 bases and J by 7 bases, leaving 19 bases between them. Germline CDR1 and CDR2: MNHEY and SVGAGI. CDR3 region: CASRGQGKVDEQYF. CDR3 DNA sequence: TGTGCCAGCAGAGGGCAGGGAAAGGTCGATGAGCAGTACTTC.

This clonotype was seen a handful of times. The chain is built from TRBV5-1 and TRBJ1-2; D is undetermined. Trimming shortened V by 8 bases and J by 2 bases, and 19 bases separated the two germline ends. CDR1 is SGHRS and CDR2 is YFSETQ in the germline V gene. The CDR3 contains 15 residues. The CDR3 sequence is CASTDGVGKNYGYTF. The CDR3 bases are TGCGCCAGTACTGACGGGGTGGGGAAGAACTATGGCTACACCTTC.

The rearrangement uses TRBV12-3 or TRBV12-4 and TRBJ1-5; D is unclear. V lost 3 bases and J lost 9, with 9 bases in between. The CDR3 consists of 12 residues. The CDR3 DNA reads as TGTGCCAGCAGTTTCAATCTAGGGCCCCAGCATTTT. Translating it yields CASSFNLGPQHF.

There are a few counts of this clonotype. The genes are TRBV20-1 and TRBJ2-3; D might be TRBD2 (6 bases). The germline V gene has CDR1 DFQATT and CDR2 SNEGSKA (reference sequence). The CDR3 runs 15 residues. V was shortened by 0 bases and J by 11 bases, with 21 bases between the two germline ends. DNA of the CDR3: TGCAGTGCTAGAGATTCCGGGGACTCCCCGGCGGGGCAGTATTTT. Its protein product is CSARDSGDSPAGQYF.

There are a few counts of this clonotype. The chain employs TRBV5-1 and TRBJ1-6, with 8 bases matching TRBD1. V dropped 4 bases and J dropped 0; count of bases not matched to a gene: 3. The CDR3 consists of 16 residues. CDR1 SGHRS and CDR2 YFSETQ come from the germline V gene. CDR3 DNA sequence: TGCGCCAGCAGCACTGGGACAGGCTCCTATAATTCACCCCTCCACTTT. Translation gives CASSTGTGSYNSPLHF. Complete variable domain (other parts from reference TRBV5-1 and TRBJ1-6): KAGVTQTPRYLIKTRGQQVTLSCSPISGHRSVSWYQQTPGQGLQFLFEYFSETQRNKGNFPGRFSGRQFSNSRSEMNVSTLELGDSALYLCASSTGTGSYNSPLHFGNGTRLTVT.

Comments on this clonotype: Germline and junction disagree at one end, which may indicate a read error. The chain uses TRBV5-5 and TRBJ2-1; D ambiguous. This CDR3 is built from 13 residues. CDR1 is SGHKS and CDR2 is YYEKEE in the germline V gene (reference sequence). The CDR3 nucleotides read TGTGCCAGCAGCTTGACTCCCGCCAATGAGCAGTCCTTC. Amino acid sequence: CASSLTPANEQSF.

There are a few counts of this clonotype. This rearrangement joins TRBV6-6 to TRBJ2-7, with 7 bases fitting TRBD1. Germline V gene data show CDR1 as MNHNY and CDR2 as SVGAGI (reference sequence). V shed 6 bases, J shed 3 bases, and the junction held 8 bases outside the gene matches. The CDR3 spans 14 residues. The CDR3 coding sequence is TGTGCCAGCAGGAGACAGGGAGTGGGCTACGAGCAGTACTTC. Translating gives CASRRQGVGYEQYF.

V and J are TRBV20-1 and TRBJ1-2; D call uncertain. Germline-derived CDR1 and CDR2 are DFQATT and SNEGSKA (reference sequence). Between the trimmed V and J ends, which lost 2 bases and 3 bases, there was a span of 10 bases. The CDR3 loop spans 13 amino acids. The CDR3 spells CSARLGRDYGYTF. The CDR3, as DNA: TGCAGTGCTAGACTGGGGAGAGACTATGGCTACACCTTC.

This clonotype was observed a handful of times. The chain carries TRBV10-3 and TRBJ1-4, with D unresolved. Germline V lookup: CDR1 ENHRY, CDR2 SYGVKD. V lost 0 bases and J lost 3, with 5 bases in between. CDR3 length: 14 amino acids. Here the CDR3 DNA reads TGTGCCATCAGTGAGTCTCCCCCTAATGAAAAACTGTTTTTT. It translates to CAISESPPNEKLFF.

The V and J genes are TRBV20-1 and TRBJ2-1, with TRBD2 matching over 7 bases. J lost 5 bases, V lost 4 bases, and 11 bases had no gene match. Germline CDR1 is DFQATT and CDR2 is SNEGSKA (reference sequence). The CDR3 sequence is 15 residues long. CDR3 region: CSATDTGLPNNEQFF. The CDR3, as DNA: TGCAGTGCTACAGATACGGGACTACCCAACAATGAGCAGTTCTTC.

Only a few counts were recorded for this clonotype. CDR3 DNA sequence: TGCAGTGCTAGACCCGCTAGCGGGAGAAGGGAGACCCAGTACTTC. Its translation: CSARPASGRRETQYF. The genes are TRBV20-1 and TRBJ2-5, with 10 bases fitting TRBD2. The CDR3 covers 15 residues. With V trimmed by 2 bases and J by 5 bases, 8 bases remained unmatched. The germline CDR1 and CDR2 sequences are DFQATT and SNEGSKA (reference sequence).

The chain uses TRBV24-1 and TRBJ2-4; TRBD1 agrees at 7 bases. Near its end, the DNA agrees better with TRBJ2-5, so the J call may be wrong. Germline CDR1 is KGHDR and CDR2 is SFDVKD. The CDR3 totals 15 residues. CDR3 residues: CATSANRQGWETQYF. CDR3 coding DNA: TGTGCCACCAGTGCCAACCGACAGGGTTGGGAGACCCAGTACTTC.

The chain joins TRBV12-3 or TRBV12-4 to TRBJ2-7; 8 nucleotides match TRBD1. The CDR3 is 17 residues long. Trimming removed 3 bases from V and 2 bases from J; junction bases left unmatched: 12. As DNA, the CDR3 is TGTGCCAGCAGTTTCCCCTTGGACAGGGTGAATACCTACGAGCAGTACTTC. Translating gives CASSFPLDRVNTYEQYF.

In this sample, this clonotype turned up a few times. This chain links TRBV7-9 with TRBJ2-1, with D maybe TRBD2 (5 bases). This CDR3 region has 13 residues. Germline assignment: CDR1 SEHNR and CDR2 FQNEAQ (reference sequence). Trimming removed 10 bases from V and 7 bases from J, with 17 bases in between. CDR3 DNA: TGTGCCACCGGTCCGAGGGCCAGGAATGAGCAGTTCTTC. Protein: CATGPRARNEQFF. The whole variable domain, remainder taken from reference TRBV7-9 and TRBJ2-1, is DTGVSQNPRHKITKRGQNVTFRCDPISEHNRLYWYRQTLGQGPEFLTYFQNEAQLEKSRLLSDRFSAERPKGSFSTLEIQRTEQGDSAMYLCATGPRARNEQFFGPGTRLTVL.